This T cell receptor (beta chain) was documented in a study of T cell changes during pregnancy in multiple sclerosis. Germline V gene lookup returns CDR1 SNHLY and CDR2 FYNNEI. CDR3 size: 13 residues. The junction had 4 bases not matched to a gene; V was cut back by 6 bases and J by 5 bases. TCRdb's table, derived via immunoSEQ multiplex PCR, lists solely in-frame clones and lacks some. Here the sample spans 40,000 to 55,000 clones, approximately 88% being singletons. This clonotype was obtained from a female donor with multiple sclerosis, enrolled in a pregnancy study. This rearrangement joins TRBV2 to TRBJ2-7; 10 bases align to TRBD1. The material sequenced was CD4+ T cells from peripheral blood mononuclear cells, taken in the first trimester of pregnancy. The CDR3 bases are TGTGCCAGCAGGGGGACAGGGGAGAACGAGCAGTACTTC. Translating it yields CASRGTGENEQYF.